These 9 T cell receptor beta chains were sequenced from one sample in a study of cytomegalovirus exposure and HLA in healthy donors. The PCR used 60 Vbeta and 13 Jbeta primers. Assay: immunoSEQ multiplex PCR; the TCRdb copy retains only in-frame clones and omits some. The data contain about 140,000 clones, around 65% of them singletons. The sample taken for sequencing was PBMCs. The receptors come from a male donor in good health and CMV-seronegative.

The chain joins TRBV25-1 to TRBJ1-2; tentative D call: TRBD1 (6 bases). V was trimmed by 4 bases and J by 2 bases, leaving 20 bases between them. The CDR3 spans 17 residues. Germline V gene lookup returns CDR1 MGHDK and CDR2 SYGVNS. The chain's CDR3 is CASSAFVSDRVNYGYTF. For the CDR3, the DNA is TGTGCCAGCAGTGCCTTCGTATCGGACAGAGTCAACTATGGCTACACCTTC.

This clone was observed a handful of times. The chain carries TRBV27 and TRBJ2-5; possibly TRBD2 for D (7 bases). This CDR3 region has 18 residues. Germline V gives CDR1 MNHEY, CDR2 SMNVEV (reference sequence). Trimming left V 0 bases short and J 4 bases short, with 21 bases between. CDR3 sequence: CASSLSRGAGGGPETQYF. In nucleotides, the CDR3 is TGTGCCAGCAGTTTATCCCGGGGGGCTGGGGGGGGGCCAGAGACCCAGTACTTC.

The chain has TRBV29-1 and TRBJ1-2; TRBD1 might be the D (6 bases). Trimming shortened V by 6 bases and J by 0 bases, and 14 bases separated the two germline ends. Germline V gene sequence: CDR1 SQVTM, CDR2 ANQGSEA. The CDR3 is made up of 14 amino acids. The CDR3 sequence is CSVGETGSNYGYTF. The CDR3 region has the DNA TGCAGCGTGGGGGAGACAGGATCTAACTATGGCTACACCTTC.

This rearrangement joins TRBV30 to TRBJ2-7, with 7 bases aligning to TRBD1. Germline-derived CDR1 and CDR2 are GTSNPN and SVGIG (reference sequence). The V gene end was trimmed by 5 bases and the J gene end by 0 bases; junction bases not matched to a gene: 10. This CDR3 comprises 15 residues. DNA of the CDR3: TGTGCCTGGGCCCCCGGGACAGATAGCTCCTACGAGCAGTACTTC. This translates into CAWAPGTDSSYEQYF.

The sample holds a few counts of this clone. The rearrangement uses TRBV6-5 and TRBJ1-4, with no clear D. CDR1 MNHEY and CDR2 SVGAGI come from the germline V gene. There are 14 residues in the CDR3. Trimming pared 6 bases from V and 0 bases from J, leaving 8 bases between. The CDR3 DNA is TGTGCCAGCAGCCACCAGGCAACTAATGAAAAACTGTTTTTT. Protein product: CASSHQATNEKLFF.

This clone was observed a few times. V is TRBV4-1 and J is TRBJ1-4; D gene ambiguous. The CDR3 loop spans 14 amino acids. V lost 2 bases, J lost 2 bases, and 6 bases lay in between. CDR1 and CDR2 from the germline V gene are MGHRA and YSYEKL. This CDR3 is CASSQLQTNEKLFF. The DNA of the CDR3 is TGCGCCAGCAGCCAACTTCAGACTAATGAAAAACTGTTTTTT.

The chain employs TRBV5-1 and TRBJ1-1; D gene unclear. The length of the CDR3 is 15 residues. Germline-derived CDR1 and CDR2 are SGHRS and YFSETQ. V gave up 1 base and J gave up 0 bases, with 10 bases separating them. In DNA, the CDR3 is TGCGCCAGCAGCTTGATACAGTCCATGAACACTGAAGCTTTCTTT. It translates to CASSLIQSMNTEAFF.

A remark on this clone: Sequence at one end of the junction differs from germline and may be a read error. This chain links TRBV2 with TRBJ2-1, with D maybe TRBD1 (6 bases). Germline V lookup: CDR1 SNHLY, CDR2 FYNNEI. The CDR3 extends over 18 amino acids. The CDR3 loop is CASSETGLPISSDNEQFF. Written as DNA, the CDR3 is TGTGCCAGCAGTGAAACAGGGTTACCCATCTCCTCCGACAATGAGCAGTTCTTC.

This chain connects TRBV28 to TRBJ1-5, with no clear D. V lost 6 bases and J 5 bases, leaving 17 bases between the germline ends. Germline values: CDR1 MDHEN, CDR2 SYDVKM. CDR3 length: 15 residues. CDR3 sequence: CASRVMWPADQPQHF. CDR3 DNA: TGTGCCAGCAGGGTAATGTGGCCCGCGGATCAGCCCCAGCATTTT.